This is a list of T cell receptor beta chains from one sample in a study of T-cell memory formation after mild COVID-19. TCRdb processed the 5' RACE reads anew with MiXCR; each CDR3 protein has one entry. There are roughly 450,000 distinct CDR3 sequences in the sample; around a sixth occur only once, and 9% to 15% lies in the top ten. Sequencing was done on a sample of PBMCs or a T cell subset sorted from them (not recorded which). The source is an adult woman who had mild COVID-19 (a few samples of this study predate the infection). Cell type and time point are not known. Each CDR3 is given without its conserved first and last residue. Each record gives: J gene, V gene, D gene, CDR3 protein. A D gene is named only where the DNA matches it firmly.

J gene: TRBJ2-5; V gene: TRBV6-1; D gene: NA; CDR3 protein: ASSQGTRETQY
J gene: TRBJ2-1; V gene: TRBV7-8; D gene: NA; CDR3 protein: ASSKLARSSYNEQF
J gene: TRBJ1-1; V gene: TRBV5-1; D gene: TRBD1; CDR3 protein: ASSFAASGTGRMNTEAF
J gene: TRBJ2-3; V gene: TRBV7-9; D gene: NA; CDR3 protein: ASRSTLDDTQY
J gene: TRBJ1-5; V gene: TRBV7-2; D gene: TRBD1; CDR3 protein: ASSSRTGSSNQPQH
J gene: TRBJ1-5; V gene: TRBV12-3/TRBV12-4; D gene: NA; CDR3 protein: ASSQELYRVGQPQH
J gene: TRBJ2-6; V gene: TRBV19; D gene: NA; CDR3 protein: ASSFGRTGANVLT
J gene: TRBJ1-5; V gene: TRBV19; D gene: NA; CDR3 protein: ASSTQTYQPQH
J gene: TRBJ2-5; V gene: TRBV30; D gene: NA; CDR3 protein: AWSFRGWETQY
J gene: TRBJ2-3; V gene: TRBV14; D gene: TRBD2; CDR3 protein: ASSPLLAATDTQY
J gene: TRBJ2-3; V gene: TRBV12-3/TRBV12-4; D gene: NA; CDR3 protein: ASSFRGGTDTQY
J gene: TRBJ1-3; V gene: TRBV4-1; D gene: NA; CDR3 protein: ASSQGLTSGNTIY
J gene: TRBJ2-1; V gene: TRBV7-9; D gene: TRBD2; CDR3 protein: ASSLRAGMDWDEQF
J gene: TRBJ2-1; V gene: TRBV12-3/TRBV12-4; D gene: NA; CDR3 protein: ASSGGTTVGNEQF
J gene: TRBJ1-6; V gene: TRBV30; D gene: NA; CDR3 protein: AWSFRGVNSPLH
J gene: TRBJ2-1; V gene: TRBV5-6; D gene: TRBD1; CDR3 protein: ASSWDRNEQF
J gene: TRBJ2-7; V gene: TRBV4-3; D gene: TRBD1; CDR3 protein: ASSQVRTGGYEQY
J gene: TRBJ1-5; V gene: TRBV20-1; D gene: TRBD1; CDR3 protein: SARQHRLTGRADRNQPQH
J gene: TRBJ2-5; V gene: TRBV7-9; D gene: NA; CDR3 protein: ASSPRGLQETQY
J gene: TRBJ2-7; V gene: TRBV7-7; D gene: TRBD2; CDR3 protein: ASSPLGGFYEQY
J gene: TRBJ2-5; V gene: TRBV9; D gene: TRBD2; CDR3 protein: ASSDGGLAGKETQY
J gene: TRBJ1-1; V gene: TRBV28; D gene: NA; CDR3 protein: ASTLSEVTGNTEAF
J gene: TRBJ2-1; V gene: TRBV5-5; D gene: NA; CDR3 protein: ASSLIGVTGAYNEQF
J gene: TRBJ2-7; V gene: TRBV4-1; D gene: TRBD1; CDR3 protein: ASSPGQASYEQY
J gene: TRBJ1-4; V gene: TRBV7-8; D gene: NA; CDR3 protein: ASSSRRTATNEKLF
J gene: TRBJ2-7; V gene: TRBV30; D gene: NA; CDR3 protein: AWNRDTTYEQY
J gene: TRBJ2-1; V gene: TRBV5-1; D gene: NA; CDR3 protein: ASSLNSPPQF
J gene: TRBJ2-4; V gene: TRBV28; D gene: NA; CDR3 protein: ASSPPGIAKNIQY
J gene: TRBJ2-3; V gene: TRBV5-1; D gene: NA; CDR3 protein: ASRLTVTDTQY
J gene: TRBJ2-2; V gene: TRBV24-1; D gene: NA; CDR3 protein: ATSEAEPPGELF
J gene: TRBJ2-3; V gene: TRBV9; D gene: TRBD2; CDR3 protein: ASSAGTSGLTDTQY
J gene: TRBJ1-1; V gene: TRBV12-3/TRBV12-4; D gene: NA; CDR3 protein: ASSSRNPNTEAF
J gene: TRBJ2-7; V gene: TRBV24-1; D gene: TRBD2; CDR3 protein: ATSGGGLSYEQY
J gene: TRBJ1-1; V gene: TRBV5-1; D gene: NA; CDR3 protein: ASSLVGGRPMNTEAF
J gene: TRBJ2-7; V gene: TRBV4-3; D gene: TRBD2; CDR3 protein: ASSQDSLGLAGGGAYEQY
J gene: TRBJ2-5; V gene: TRBV4-2; D gene: TRBD2; CDR3 protein: ASSQGLAGAKETQY
J gene: TRBJ2-5; V gene: TRBV5-1; D gene: TRBD1; CDR3 protein: ASSRGQDSFQETQY
J gene: TRBJ2-5; V gene: TRBV4-1; D gene: NA; CDR3 protein: ASSQDPHREETQY
J gene: TRBJ2-5; V gene: TRBV12-3/TRBV12-4; D gene: NA; CDR3 protein: ASSWAGEETQY
J gene: TRBJ1-2; V gene: TRBV6-5; D gene: NA; CDR3 protein: ASSYNRVYGYT
J gene: TRBJ2-7; V gene: TRBV5-1; D gene: NA; CDR3 protein: ASSLGRLGDEQY
J gene: TRBJ2-1; V gene: TRBV12-3/TRBV12-4; D gene: TRBD1; CDR3 protein: ASTPTGNEQF
J gene: TRBJ1-1; V gene: TRBV12-3/TRBV12-4; D gene: TRBD1; CDR3 protein: ASKPTGMNTEAF
J gene: TRBJ1-2; V gene: TRBV7-2; D gene: NA; CDR3 protein: ASSLGTAANYGYT
J gene: TRBJ2-6; V gene: TRBV12-3/TRBV12-4; D gene: TRBD2; CDR3 protein: ASTLHGGVT
J gene: TRBJ2-2; V gene: TRBV3-1; D gene: NA; CDR3 protein: ASSQVTGELF
J gene: TRBJ1-5; V gene: TRBV29-1; D gene: NA; CDR3 protein: SVAGAGEGYSNQPQH
J gene: TRBJ2-1; V gene: TRBV7-2; D gene: NA; CDR3 protein: ASSLGLFEQF
J gene: TRBJ2-5; V gene: TRBV11-1; D gene: TRBD2; CDR3 protein: ASSRPGLAEVTQY
J gene: TRBJ1-2; V gene: TRBV7-9; D gene: NA; CDR3 protein: ASSITSKGRNSGYT
J gene: TRBJ1-1; V gene: TRBV5-1; D gene: NA; CDR3 protein: ASSLDTVEAF
J gene: TRBJ2-5; V gene: TRBV5-1; D gene: NA; CDR3 protein: ASSLVPGQETQY
J gene: TRBJ2-3; V gene: TRBV25-1; D gene: TRBD2; CDR3 protein: ASSERERGKSTDTQY
J gene: TRBJ1-1; V gene: TRBV4-2; D gene: NA; CDR3 protein: ASSQDPLQSTEAF
J gene: TRBJ2-7; V gene: TRBV27; D gene: NA; CDR3 protein: ASRWGAQDSYEQY